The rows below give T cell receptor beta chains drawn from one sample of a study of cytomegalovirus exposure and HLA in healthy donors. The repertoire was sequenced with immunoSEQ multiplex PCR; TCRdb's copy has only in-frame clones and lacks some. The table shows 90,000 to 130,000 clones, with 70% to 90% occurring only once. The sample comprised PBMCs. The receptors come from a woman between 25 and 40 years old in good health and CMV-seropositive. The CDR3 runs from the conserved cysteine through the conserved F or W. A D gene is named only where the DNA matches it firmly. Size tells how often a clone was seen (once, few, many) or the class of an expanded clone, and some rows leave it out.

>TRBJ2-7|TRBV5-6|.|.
TGTGCCAGCAGTACCAGCTACGAGCAGTACTTC
CASSTSYEQYF
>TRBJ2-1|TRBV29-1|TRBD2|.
TGCAGCGTTGAAGAAGGTGCGGGGGGGTTAAATGAGCAGTTCTTC
CSVEEGAGGLNEQFF
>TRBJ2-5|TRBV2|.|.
TGTGCCAGCAGTGGAGAGGTACAAGAGACCCAGTACTTC
CASSGEVQETQYF
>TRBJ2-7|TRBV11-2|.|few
TGTGCCAGCAGCGGCCCCTACGAGCAGTACTTC
CASSGPYEQYF
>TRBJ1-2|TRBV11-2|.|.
TGTGCCAGCAGCTTGAGCACGGACAGCACCTATGGCTACACCTTC
CASSLSTDSTYGYTF
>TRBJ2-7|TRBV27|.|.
TGTGCCAGCAGTTTAGGGCTGTACTACGAGCAGTACTTC
CASSLGLYYEQYF
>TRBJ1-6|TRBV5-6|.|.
TGTGCCAGCAGCTTTCAGGCACCGGCCGGGGATTCACCCCTCCACTTT
CASSFQAPAGDSPLHF
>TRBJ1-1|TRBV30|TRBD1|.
TGTGCCAGAACAGGGGGCGGGGGCACTGAAGCTTTCTTT
CARTGGGGTEAFF
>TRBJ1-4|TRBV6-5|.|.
TGTGCCAGCAGTCGGGGGGGGGAAAAACTGTTTTTT
CASSRGGEKLFF
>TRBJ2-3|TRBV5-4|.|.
TGTGCCAGCAGCTCCTTCTCTATCGCAGATACGCAGTATTTT
CASSSFSIADTQYF
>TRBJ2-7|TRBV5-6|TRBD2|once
TGTGCCAGCAGCCCAATTAGTGGCGGGAGAGTTGAGCAGTACTTC
CASSPISGGRVEQYF
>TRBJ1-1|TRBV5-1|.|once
TGCGCCAGCAGCTATGACAGAAACACTGAAGCTTTCTTT
CASSYDRNTEAFF
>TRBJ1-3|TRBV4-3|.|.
TGCGCCAGCAGCCAAGATACGGGGTACGAAGCGGACACCATATATTTT
CASSQDTGYEADTIYF
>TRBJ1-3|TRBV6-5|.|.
TGTGCCAGCAGTTATTCGAACCGGTTCTCTGGAAACACCATATATTTT
CASSYSNRFSGNTIYF
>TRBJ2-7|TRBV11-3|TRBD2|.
TGTGCCAGCAGCCGCGGACTAGCGGGACAGTACGAGCAGTACTTC
CASSRGLAGQYEQYF
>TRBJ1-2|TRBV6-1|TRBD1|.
TGTGCCAGCACTACGACAGGGGGCATATCTGGCTACACCTTC
CASTTTGGISGYTF
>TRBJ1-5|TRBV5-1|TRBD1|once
TGCGCCAGCAGCCCCGGGACAGGGGTTAATCAGCCCCAGCATTTT
CASSPGTGVNQPQHF